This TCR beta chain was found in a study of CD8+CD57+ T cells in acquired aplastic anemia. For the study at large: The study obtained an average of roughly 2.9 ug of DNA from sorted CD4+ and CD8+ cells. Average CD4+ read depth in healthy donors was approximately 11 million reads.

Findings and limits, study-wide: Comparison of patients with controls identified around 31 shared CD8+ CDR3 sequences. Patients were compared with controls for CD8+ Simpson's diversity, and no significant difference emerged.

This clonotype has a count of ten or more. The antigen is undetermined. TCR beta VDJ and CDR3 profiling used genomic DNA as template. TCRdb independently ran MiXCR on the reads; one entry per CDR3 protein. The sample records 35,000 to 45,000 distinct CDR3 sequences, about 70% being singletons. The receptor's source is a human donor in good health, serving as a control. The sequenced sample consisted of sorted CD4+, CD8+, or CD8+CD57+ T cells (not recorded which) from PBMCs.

CDR3 coding DNA: TGTGCCAGCAGCCAAGCTCACGGGTCCTCCTACGAGCAGTACTTC. Translating it yields CASSQAHGSSYEQYF. The chain recombines TRBV3-1 with TRBJ2-7; no firm D call. CDR1 and CDR2 from the germline V gene are LGHDT and YNNKEL (reference sequence). This CDR3 is built from 15 residues. Trimming removed 1 base from V and 0 bases from J, with 10 bases in between.